This T cell receptor (beta chain) is drawn from a study of blood T cell repertoires in COVID-19 (TCRdb year 2020). Regarding the study in general: Samples from collaborators originated in the United States, Italy and Spain and spanned both the acute and convalescent phases of COVID-19. A freely available public database, intended as a resource for researchers studying the immune response to SARS-CoV-2, is where the repertoires were released. The prospective study material was composed of cDNA or gDNA derived from T cells, B-cell-depleted T cells, or PBMCs. Deeply sampled blood TCRbeta repertoires from subjects exposed to, actively infected with, or recovered from COVID-19 were included in the dataset. Where available, HLA class I and class II types were taken from metadata supplied by the sample provider and were not determined by assay-based typing. The sample metadata nearly always contained a de-identified subject ID, COVID-19 status, age in years and sex. The samples were drawn from two sources: the first 160 participants of the ongoing ImmuneRACE study, and over 1,000 subjects contributed by 6 global collaborators. Study-wide conclusions, independent of this receptor: The amount of clinical and demographic metadata varied by source and participant and was provided uncurated.

Enrolling through a virtual design, the prospective study's participants ranged in age from about 18 to 89 years and lived across 24 United States geographic areas. To assign participants to cohorts, the prospective study relied on clinical history that participants themselves reported in a screening survey and a study questionnaire. ImmuneRACE Cohort 3 recovered participants were defined by two consecutive negative NP/OP PCR tests, healthcare professional clearance, or symptom resolution. Mobile phlebotomists in the prospective study collected whole blood, serum and a nasopharyngeal or oropharyngeal swab from every participant. Additional blood draws and questionnaires over an approximately 2-month period could optionally be provided by prospective study participants. Blood samples from the prospective study were shipped frozen or at room temperature prior to DNA extraction. TCRbeta CDR3 regions were amplified from genomic DNA by means of the immunoSEQ Assay, a bias-controlled multiplex PCR. On the authors' methods: The number of nucleated cells in each sample was estimated by amplification of reference gene primers within the assay. To quantify the absolute abundance of each unique TCRbeta CDR3 rearrangement, sequence reads were collapsed and filtered. For each sample, productive Simpson clonality was calculated as the square root of Simpson's diversity index over productive rearrangements. TCRdb took this table from immuneACCESS and kept in-frame rearrangements with V and J called. Such tables lack part of the clones; where checked against another copy, unresolved V genes explain under half of the gap, and the rest is unexplained. From that table come the V and J calls and clone size; the DNA was used to work out D and trimming. Across this sample there are around 170,000 clones, with around 80% seen only once. The ten largest clones take up around 12% of the sample.

From a lookup of the germline V gene, CDR1 and CDR2 are MDHEN and SYDVKM. The trim is 4 bases for V and 0 bases for J, with a gap of 19 bases between the germline ends. The CDR3 measures 18 amino acids from cysteine to phenylalanine. Here the CDR3 DNA is all that survives: 54 bases in frame from base 1. In the case of this clone: Its antigen is unknown. Per-base qualities were not stored, and no clone one base away is much larger.

The V gene is TRBV28 and the J gene is TRBJ2-1; possibly the D gene is TRBD2, per 6 matching bases. This receptor was taken from a man aged 50-59 years who had recovered from COVID-19. Sequenced input: PBMCs or T cells enriched from blood (not recorded which). Read as DNA, the sequence is TGTGCCAGCAGTTCTTACCAGCGGGTGAGGAGCTCCTACAATGAGCAGTTCTTC. Protein translation: CASSSYQRVRSSYNEQFF.